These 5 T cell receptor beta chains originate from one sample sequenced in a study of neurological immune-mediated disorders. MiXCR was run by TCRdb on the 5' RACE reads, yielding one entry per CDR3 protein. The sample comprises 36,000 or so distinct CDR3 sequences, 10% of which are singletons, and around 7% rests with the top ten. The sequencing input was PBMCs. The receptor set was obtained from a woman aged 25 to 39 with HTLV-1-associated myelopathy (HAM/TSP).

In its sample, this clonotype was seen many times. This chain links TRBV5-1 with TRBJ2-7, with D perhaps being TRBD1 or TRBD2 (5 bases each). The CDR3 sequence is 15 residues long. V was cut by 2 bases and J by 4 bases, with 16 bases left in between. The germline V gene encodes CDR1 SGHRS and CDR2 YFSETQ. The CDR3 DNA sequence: TGCGCCAGCAGCTTTTTAACAGAGGGGCCTTACGAGCAGTACTTC. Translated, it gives CASSFLTEGPYEQYF. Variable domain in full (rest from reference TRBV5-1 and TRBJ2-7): KAGVTQTPRYLIKTRGQQVTLSCSPISGHRSVSWYQQTPGQGLQFLFEYFSETQRNKGNFPGRFSGRQFSNSRSEMNVSTLELGDSALYLCASSFLTEGPYEQYFGPGTRLTVT.

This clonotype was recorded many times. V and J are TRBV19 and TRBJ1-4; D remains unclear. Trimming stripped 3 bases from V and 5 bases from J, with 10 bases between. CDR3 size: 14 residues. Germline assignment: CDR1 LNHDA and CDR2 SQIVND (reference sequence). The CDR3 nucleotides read TGTGCCAGTAGTATCCCAGGCCAAAATGAAAAACTGTTTTTT. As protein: CASSIPGQNEKLFF.

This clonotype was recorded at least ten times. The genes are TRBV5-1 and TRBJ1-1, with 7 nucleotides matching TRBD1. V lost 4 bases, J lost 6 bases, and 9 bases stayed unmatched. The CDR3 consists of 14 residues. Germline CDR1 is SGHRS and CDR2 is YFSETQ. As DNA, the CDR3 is TGCGCCAGCAGCACCAGGGGGGGTTTCGCTGAAGCTTTCTTT. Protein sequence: CASSTRGGFAEAFF.

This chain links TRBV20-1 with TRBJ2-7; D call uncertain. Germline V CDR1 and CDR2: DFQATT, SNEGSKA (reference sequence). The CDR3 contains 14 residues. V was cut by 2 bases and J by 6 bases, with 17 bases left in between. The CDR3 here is CSARFVRVGSEQYF. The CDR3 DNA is TGCAGTGCTAGATTTGTTAGGGTCGGTTCCGAGCAGTACTTC.

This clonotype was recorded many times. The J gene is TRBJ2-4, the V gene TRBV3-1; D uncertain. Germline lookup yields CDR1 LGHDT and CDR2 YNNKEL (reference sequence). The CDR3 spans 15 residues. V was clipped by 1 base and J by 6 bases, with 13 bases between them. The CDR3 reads CASSQARPMGNIQYF. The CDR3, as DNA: TGTGCCAGCAGCCAAGCTCGGCCGATGGGAAACATTCAGTACTTC.